Listed here are 6 T cell receptor beta chains from one sample, sequenced in a study of blood T cell repertoires in COVID-19 (dated by TCRdb to 2018 to 2021). Library construction relied on the immunoSEQ multiplex PCR assay. TCRdb mirrors the immuneACCESS table, restricted to in-frame sequences. Some clones are absent from its copies; in checked studies, under half trace to an unresolved V gene, and the reason for the others is unknown. This sample lists hundreds of thousands of clones; around 87% were detected once. The ten largest clones represent 1% to 1.5% of the sample. The sequenced material came from peripheral blood. These receptors came from a man between 65 and 79 years old with acute or convalescent COVID-19.

The rearrangement joins TRBV5-6 to TRBJ1-5; 11 bases map to TRBD1. CDR1 and CDR2 from the germline V gene are SGHDT and YYEEEE. This CDR3 spans 18 amino acids. After removal of 3 bases from V and 4 bases from J, the junction contained 12 bases not matched to a gene. In nucleotides, the CDR3 is TGTGCCAGCAGCTCACGACCAGGACAGGGGGCGCGAAATCAGCCCCAGCATTTT. It specifies CASSSRPGQGARNQPQHF.

The chain joins TRBV11-2 to TRBJ1-4; D unresolved. V gave up 4 bases and J gave up 5 bases, with 14 bases separating them. Germline V gene data show CDR1 as SGHAT and CDR2 as FQNNGV. This CDR3 has 15 residues. The CDR3 sequence: CASSSGFSGNEKLFF. CDR3 coding DNA: TGTGCCAGCAGCTCCGGGTTTTCGGGAAATGAAAAACTGTTTTTT.

The rearrangement links TRBV3-1 (or the pseudogene TRBV3-2) to TRBJ2-2, with D hard to call. Deletions cut 0 bases from V and 3 bases from J, with 20 bases between. Germline lookup yields CDR1 LGHDT and CDR2 YNNKEL (reference sequence). This CDR3 is built from 19 residues. For the CDR3, the DNA is TGTGCCAGCAGCCAAGATAGAAGCGCTTTTCTCCGGTACACCGGGGAGCTGTTTTTT. Translating gives CASSQDRSAFLRYTGELFF.

In its sample, this clone was seen once. This chain links TRBV6-2 or TRBV6-3 with TRBJ2-2; 7 bases agree with TRBD2. With 2 bases clipped from V and 4 bases from J, the junction kept 7 bases outside the gene matches. CDR3 length equals 16 residues. From germline, CDR1 is MNHEY and CDR2 SVGEGT. This CDR3 reads CASSYGSGASTGELFF. In DNA, the CDR3 is TGTGCCAGCAGTTACGGAAGCGGGGCGAGCACCGGGGAGCTGTTTTTT.

This clone was counted a few times. The genes are TRBV5-4 and TRBJ2-7; 8 bases line up with TRBD2. V dropped 6 bases and J dropped 6; count of bases not matched to a gene: 8. The CDR3 runs to 13 residues. The V gene's germline CDR1 is SGHNT and CDR2 YYREEE (reference sequence). CDR3 residues: CASTRGGSAEQYF. The CDR3 DNA is TGTGCCAGCACCCGGGGGGGGTCGGCCGAGCAGTACTTC.

The chain uses TRBV18 and TRBJ2-2; D is possibly TRBD1 (6 bases). The CDR3 is 20 amino acids. Between the trimmed V and J ends, which lost 3 bases and 6 bases, there was a span of 29 bases. In germline, CDR1 is KGHSH, CDR2 LQKENI. The CDR3: CASSPSSLLQGYSGSGELFF. CDR3 nucleotide sequence: TGTGCCAGCTCACCCTCGTCGCTATTACAGGGATACAGCGGATCCGGGGAGCTGTTTTTT.